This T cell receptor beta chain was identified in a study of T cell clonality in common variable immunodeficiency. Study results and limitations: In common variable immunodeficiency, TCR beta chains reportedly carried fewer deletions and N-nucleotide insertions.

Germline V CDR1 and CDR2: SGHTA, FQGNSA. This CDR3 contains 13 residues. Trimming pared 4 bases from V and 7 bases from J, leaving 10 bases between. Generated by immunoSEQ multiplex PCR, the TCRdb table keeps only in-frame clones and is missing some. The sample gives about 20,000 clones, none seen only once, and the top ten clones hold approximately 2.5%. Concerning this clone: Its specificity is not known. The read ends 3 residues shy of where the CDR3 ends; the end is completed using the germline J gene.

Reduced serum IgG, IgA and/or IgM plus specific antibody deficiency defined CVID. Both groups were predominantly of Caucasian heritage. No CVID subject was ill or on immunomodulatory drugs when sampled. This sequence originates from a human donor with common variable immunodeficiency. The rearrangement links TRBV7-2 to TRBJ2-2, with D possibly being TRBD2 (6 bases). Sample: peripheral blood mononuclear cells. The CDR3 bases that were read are TGTGCCAGCAGCTACCAGGGAGGCGGGGAG. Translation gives CASSYQGGGE. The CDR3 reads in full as CASSYQGGGELFF.